This T cell receptor (beta chain) emerged from a study of cytomegalovirus exposure and HLA in healthy donors. Germline V gene sequence: CDR1 LGHNA, CDR2 YNFKEQ. The CDR3 loop spans 14 amino acids. Between the trimmed V and J ends, which lost 0 bases and 8 bases, there was a span of 13 bases. Comment on this clone: No antigen is known for it.

The PCR employed 60 Vbeta primers together with 13 Jbeta primers. As originally analysed: Later work found 80 million or so unique TCR beta chains, with 9.5 million to 11 million shared. The protocol was immunoSEQ multiplex PCR, while the TCRdb copy is restricted to in-frame clones and leaves out a portion. That table is the source of V, J and clone size, and D and trimming were worked out from the DNA. Here the sample spans around 190,000 clones, around 80% being singletons. Study-level points and caveats: In a later analysis, at a false discovery rate of 0.05, roughly 17,000 TCR beta sequences matched HLA alleles. It was only CMV serostatus that was available as immune exposure information. It was approximately 150 TCR beta chains that were listed as cytomegalovirus-associated.

This TCR came from a man in his forties in good health and CMV-seropositive. The chain employs TRBV4-2 and TRBJ1-2; the D gene is possibly TRBD1 (6 bases). Sequencing was performed on PBMCs. The CDR3 bases are TGTGCCAGCAGCCAAGATTCAGGGGCGAGGGGCTACACCTTC. This codes for CASSQDSGARGYTF.